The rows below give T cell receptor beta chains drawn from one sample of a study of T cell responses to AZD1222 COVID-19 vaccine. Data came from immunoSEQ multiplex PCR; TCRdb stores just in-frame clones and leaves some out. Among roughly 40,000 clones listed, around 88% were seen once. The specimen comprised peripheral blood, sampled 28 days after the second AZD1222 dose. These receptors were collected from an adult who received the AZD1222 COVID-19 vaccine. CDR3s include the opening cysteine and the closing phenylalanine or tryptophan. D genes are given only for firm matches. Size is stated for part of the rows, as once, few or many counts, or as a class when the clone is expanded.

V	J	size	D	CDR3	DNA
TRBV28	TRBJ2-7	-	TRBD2	CASTQGLAGAYEQYF	TGTGCCAGCACCCAGGGACTAGCGGGAGCCTACGAGCAGTACTTC
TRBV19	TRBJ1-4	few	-	CASSNNPGTSKLFF	TGTGCCAGTAGTAACAACCCGGGGACGTCGAAACTGTTTTTT
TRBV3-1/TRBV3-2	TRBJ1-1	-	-	CASSRSEYTEAFF	TGTGCCAGCAGCCGGAGCGAGTACACTGAAGCTTTCTTT
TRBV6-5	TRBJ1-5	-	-	CASSQQGWPDQPQHF	TGTGCCAGCAGCCAACAGGGATGGCCGGATCAGCCCCAGCATTTT
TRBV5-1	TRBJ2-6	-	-	CASSLDGANVLTF	TGCGCCAGCAGCTTGGACGGGGCCAACGTCCTGACTTTC
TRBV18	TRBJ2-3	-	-	CASSPSSDTQYF	TGTGCCAGCTCACCAAGCTCAGATACGCAGTATTTT
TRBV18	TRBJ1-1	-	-	CASSQGQNTEAFF	TGTGCCAGCTCTCAGGGACAGAACACTGAAGCTTTCTTT
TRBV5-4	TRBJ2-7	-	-	CASSLSGLSSYEQYF	TGTGCCAGCAGCTTGTCGGGATTGAGCTCCTACGAGCAGTACTTC
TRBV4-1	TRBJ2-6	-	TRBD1	CASSQEVTGDSGANVLTF	TGCGCCAGCAGCCAAGAAGTCACAGGGGACTCTGGGGCCAACGTCCTGACTTTC
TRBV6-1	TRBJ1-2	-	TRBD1	CASSEGRTGHINYGYTF	TGTGCCAGCAGTGAGGGGAGGACAGGGCATATTAACTATGGCTACACCTTC
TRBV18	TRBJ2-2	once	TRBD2	CASSREGPSNTGELFF	TGTGCCAGCTCCCGGGAGGGCCCATCTAACACCGGGGAGCTGTTTTTT
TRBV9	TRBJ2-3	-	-	CASSHVQGVDTQYF	TGTGCCAGCAGCCACGTTCAGGGCGTAGATACGCAGTATTTT
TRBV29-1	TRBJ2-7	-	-	CSVESVSRDAYEQYF	TGCAGCGTTGAATCCGTCTCCAGGGACGCCTACGAGCAGTACTTC
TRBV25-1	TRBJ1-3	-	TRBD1	CASKKQGAGNTIYF	TGTGCCAGCAAGAAACAGGGGGCTGGAAACACCATATATTTT
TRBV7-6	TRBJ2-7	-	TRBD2	CASSLGTSGVGEQYF	TGTGCCAGCAGCTTAGGGACTAGCGGGGTTGGGGAGCAGTACTTC
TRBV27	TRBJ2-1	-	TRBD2	CASRTSGSPNEQFF	TGTGCCAGCAGGACTAGCGGGAGCCCTAATGAGCAGTTCTTC
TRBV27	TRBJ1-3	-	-	CASSLSTGGNTIYF	TGTGCCAGCAGTTTATCGACTGGTGGAAACACCATATATTTT
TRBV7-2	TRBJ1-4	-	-	CASTPSGGTEKLFF	TGTGCCAGCACCCCTTCGGGGGGGACTGAAAAACTGTTTTTT
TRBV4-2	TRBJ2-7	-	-	CASSQGTLNTKQYF	TGTGCCAGCAGCCAAGGGACCCTAAATACGAAGCAGTACTTC
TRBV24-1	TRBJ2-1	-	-	CATSGSRGGNEQFF	TGTGCCACCAGTGGTTCCAGGGGCGGTAATGAGCAGTTCTTC
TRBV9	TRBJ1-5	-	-	CASSGGTNQPQHF	TGTGCCAGCAGCGGCGGGACTAATCAGCCCCAGCATTTT
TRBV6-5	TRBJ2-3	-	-	CASSYGSLLGADTQYF	TGTGCCAGCAGTTACGGGAGCCTTTTGGGAGCAGATACGCAGTATTTT
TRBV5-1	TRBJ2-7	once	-	CASSLEGEPYEQYF	TGCGCCAGCAGCTTGGAAGGCGAACCCTACGAGCAGTACTTC
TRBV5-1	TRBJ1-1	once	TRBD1	CASSWRDRVEAFF	TGCGCCAGCAGCTGGCGCGACAGGGTCGAAGCTTTCTTT
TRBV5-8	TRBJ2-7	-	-	CASSLDRTFTYEQYF	TGTGCCAGCAGCTTAGACAGGACCTTTACCTACGAGCAGTACTTC
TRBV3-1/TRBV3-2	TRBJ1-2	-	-	CASTTQGGHGYTF	TGTGCCAGCACGACCCAGGGAGGGCATGGCTACACCTTC
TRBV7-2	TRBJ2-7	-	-	CASSLEGTAGPYEQYF	TGTGCCAGCAGCTTAGAGGGGACTGCGGGGCCCTACGAGCAGTACTTC
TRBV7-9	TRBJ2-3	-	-	CASSLAGPADTQYF	TGTGCCAGCAGCCTTGCCGGGCCAGCAGATACGCAGTATTTT
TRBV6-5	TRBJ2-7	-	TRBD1	CASSSPLQGAHEQYF	TGTGCCAGCAGTTCTCCCCTACAGGGGGCCCACGAGCAGTACTTC
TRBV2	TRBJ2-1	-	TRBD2	CASSIGGGSYNEQFF	TGTGCCAGCAGTATCGGGGGGGGATCCTACAATGAGCAGTTCTTC
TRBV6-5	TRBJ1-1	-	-	CASSYGGAGNTEAFF	TGTGCCAGCAGTTACGGCGGGGCCGGGAACACTGAAGCTTTCTTT